The 23 T cell receptor beta chains below all came from one sample that was sequenced in a study of CD8+ T cells in alopecia areata. The study sorted pooled cutaneous lymph node cells by CD4, CD8alpha, NKG2D, NKG2ACE and other markers. RNA, once extracted, was reverse transcribed into cDNA for use as the sequencing template. Profiled with immunoSEQ multiplex PCR; TCRdb holds only in-frame clones, not every one. The table lists about 300,000 clones, with no singletons. Material for sequencing was CD4+ T cells sorted from a lymph node. The receptor source for this set is a C3H/HeJ mouse with alopecia areata. As its MHC haplotype, the strain has H2-k.

Concerning this clone itself: Any gene name here is a mouse gene name. The read ends 4 residues before the CDR3 terminus; that terminus is restored from the germline J gene. J is TRBJ2-1 and V is TRBV2; tentatively, D is TRBD2 (6 bases). V dropped 4 bases and J dropped 1 base, with 11 bases sitting between them. CDR3 length: 15 amino acids. Germline lookup yields CDR1 LGHNA and CDR2 YSYQKL. CDR3: CASSRELGNYAEQFF. Partial CDR3 DNA: TGTGCCAGCAGCCGAGAACTGGGAAACTATGCT.

For this clone: The genes are named according to mouse. The sequenced fragment ends 4 residues before the CDR3 boundary, so the rest is inferred from the germline J gene. J is TRBJ1-2 and V is TRBV5, with unresolved D. The V gene lost 0 bases and the J gene lost 4 bases, with 6 bases spanning the gap. Germline V gives CDR1 LGHNA, CDR2 YNLKQL (reference sequence). CDR3 length: 13 residues. CDR3 sequence reads: CASSQENSSDYTF. CDR3 DNA, as far as it was read: TGTGCCAGCAGCCAAGAGAACAGCTCC.

For this clone: Genes and germline come from the mouse. The read stops 4 residues short of the end of the CDR3; the missing end is completed from the germline J gene. The rearrangement joins TRBV31 to TRBJ2-5; TRBD2 is a possible D gene (5 bases). The V end lost 2 bases, the J end lost 0 bases, and 9 bases lay between the germline ends. Per the germline V gene, CDR1 is GKSSPN and CDR2 is SITVG. This CDR3 has 14 residues. The CDR3 reads CAWSVWANQDTQYF. The DNA read from the CDR3 is TGTGCCTGGAGTGTCTGGGCTAACCAAGAC.

As regards this clone: Gene names and germline match the mouse. The DNA read from the CDR3 is TGTGCCAGCAGTGACGCTGGGGCTGTTGCAGAA. This encodes CASSDAGAVAE. The entire CDR3 reads CASSDAGAVAETLYF. The rearrangement joins TRBV13-3 to TRBJ2-3; possibly TRBD2 for D (6 bases). The CDR3 goes on 4 residues after the read ends, and that part is filled in from the germline J gene. CDR3 length: 15 residues. V was trimmed by 2 bases and J by 2 bases, leaving 12 bases between them. Germline assignment: CDR1 NNHDY and CDR2 SYVADS.

On this clone: Since a much larger clone is just one base distant, this may be a read error. Gene names are the mouse ones. The sequenced fragment ends 4 residues before the CDR3 boundary, so the rest is inferred from the germline J gene. The rearrangement joins TRBV13-1 to TRBJ2-5; D remains unclear. This CDR3 contains 12 residues. Germline V gives CDR1 NSHNY, CDR2 SYGAGN. CDR3 DNA, as far as it was read: TGTGCCAGCAGTGGACAAAAAGAC. Translation: CASSGQKD. The whole CDR3 is CASSGQKDTQYF.

With respect to this clone: Genes and germline come from the mouse. The CDR3 end lies 4 residues beyond the end of the read and is filled in from the germline J gene. The V gene is TRBV3, the J gene TRBJ2-5; 10 positions agree with TRBD2. Trimming removed 5 bases from V and 3 bases from J; junction bases left unmatched: 5. CDR3 size: 15 residues. Germline V gene lookup returns CDR1 SNHLY and CDR2 FYNGKV (reference sequence). The CDR3 spells CASSPGLGEQDTQYF. The CDR3 bases that were read are TGTGCCAGCAGCCCTGGACTGGGGGAACAAGAC. The full variable domain, rest sourced from reference TRBV3 and TRBJ2-5, is GPKVLQIPSHQIIDMGQMVTLNCDPVSNHLYFYWYKQILGQQMEFLVNFYNGKVMEKSKLFKDQFSVERPDGSYFTLKIQPTALEDSAVYFCASSPGLGEQDTQYFGPGTRLLVL.

This clone has only a few counts. Mouse names are used for the genes. The CDR3 DNA, read in part, is TGTGCCAGCAGTATAAAGGACAGGGAAGAC. This translates into CASSIKDRED. The whole CDR3 reads CASSIKDREDTQYF. This chain links TRBV19 with TRBJ2-5, with TRBD1 matching over 8 bases. The read ends 4 residues shy of where the CDR3 ends; the end is completed using the germline J gene. From germline, CDR1 is FNHDT and CDR2 SITEND (reference sequence). The CDR3 length is 14 residues.

A few counts support this clone. Gene labels here are mouse ones. The missing CDR3 end, 4 residues past where the read stops, is filled in from the germline J gene. V and J are TRBV13-1 and TRBJ1-1; 8 bases fit TRBD1. This CDR3 spans 15 amino acids. V was pared by 1 base and J by 4 bases, with 6 bases of the junction left unmatched. The germline V gene has CDR1 NSHNY and CDR2 SYGAGN. The CDR3 bases that were read are TGTGCCAGCAGTGATATATTCAGGGGGCGCACA. It codes for CASSDIFRGRT. The full CDR3 protein is CASSDIFRGRTEVFF.

A few counts support this clone. Mouse gene names and germline throughout. The CDR3 end lies 4 residues beyond the end of the read and is filled in from the germline J gene. The gene calls are TRBV1 and TRBJ2-5; no firm D call. CDR1 and CDR2 from the germline V gene are NSQYPW and LRSPGD (reference sequence). This CDR3 is built from 14 residues. Trimming removed 3 bases from V and 1 base from J, with 8 bases in between. The part of the CDR3 DNA that was read is TGCACCTGCAGTGCGGGGTGGGACCAAGAC. This codes for CTCSAGWDQD. The full CDR3 protein reads CTCSAGWDQDTQYF. The full variable domain, completed using reference TRBV1 and TRBJ2-5, is VTLLEQNPRWRLVPRGQAVNLRCILKNSQYPWMSWYQQDLQKQLQWLFTLRSPGDKEVKSLPGADYLATRVTDTELRLQVANMSQGRTLYCTCSAGWDQDTQYFGPGTRLLVL.

This clone was observed a few times. Each gene name is a mouse one. Read sequence stops 4 residues before the CDR3 end, and the germline J gene provides the missing end. The chain uses TRBV13-2 and TRBJ2-1; D possibly corresponds to TRBD2 (7 bases). The CDR3 is 14 residues long. CDR1 and CDR2 from the germline V gene are NNHNN and SYGAGS (reference sequence). The chain's CDR3 is CASGDGGAGAEQFF. The CDR3 bases that were read are TGTGCCAGCGGTGATGGGGGGGCGGGGGCT.

In its sample, this clone was seen many times. A much larger clone differs from this one at a single base, so this may be a read error. Gene names refer to mouse genes. From the germline J gene comes the end of the CDR3, since the read stops 4 residues before it. This sample also contains other DNA sequences that code for the same CDR3. V and J are TRBV13-3 and TRBJ1-1, with D perhaps matching TRBD1 (5 bases). Germline V gene sequence: CDR1 NNHDY, CDR2 SYVADS. CDR3 length: 13 residues. V was cut by 3 bases and J by 0 bases, with 6 bases left in between. The CDR3 protein is CASSGTTNTEVFF. The CDR3 DNA, read in part, is TGTGCCAGCAGTGGGACAACAAACACA.

Turning to this clone: Gene labels here are mouse ones. Read sequence stops 4 residues before the CDR3 end, and the germline J gene provides the missing end. This sequence joins TRBV31 and TRBJ2-3; 10 bases are a match to TRBD2. This CDR3 contains 18 residues. V dropped 1 base and J dropped 0; count of bases not matched to a gene: 10. CDR1 and CDR2 (germline): GKSSPN, SITVG. The sequenced part of the CDR3 DNA is TGTGCCTGGAGTCCTTGGGACTGGGGCGGCTCTAGTGCAGAA. Translation: CAWSPWDWGGSSAE. Given in full, the CDR3 is CAWSPWDWGGSSAETLYF.

Note on this clone: Here the gene names and germline are mouse. The observed sequence ends 4 residues before the CDR3 terminus, with the missing tail filled in from the germline J gene. Other DNA sequences in the same sample also yield this CDR3. This rearrangement joins TRBV1 to TRBJ2-1; 9 nucleotides align to TRBD1. CDR3 size: 16 residues. J was trimmed by 1 base and V by 0 bases; bases with no gene match: 1. Germline assignment: CDR1 NSQYPW and CDR2 LRSPGD (reference sequence). The CDR3 protein is CTCSAEGQGNYAEQFF. Partial CDR3 DNA: TGCACCTGCAGTGCAGAAGGACAGGGGAACTATGCT.

This clone was seen more than once but under ten times. Gene and germline names: mouse. The CDR3 end is not reached by the read, which stops 4 residues before it; the germline J gene fills it in. Other DNA sequences in this sample translate to the same CDR3. The chain employs TRBV13-1 and TRBJ2-7, with 7 bases matching TRBD1. Trimming removed 1 base from V and 0 bases from J; junction bases left unmatched: 1. In germline, CDR1 is NSHNY, CDR2 SYGAGN. This CDR3 contains 14 residues. The CDR3 region is CASSDRDSSYEQYF. Partial CDR3 DNA: TGTGCCAGCAGTGATAGGGACAGCTCCTAT.

This clone was counted a few times. The listed genes are named as in mouse. The sequenced CDR3 bases are TGTGCCAGCTCTCTACTGGGGGAAAGCTCCTAT. This translates into CASSLLGESSY. The complete CDR3 sequence is CASSLLGESSYEQYF. The V gene is TRBV12-1, the J gene TRBJ2-7; 8 bases line up with TRBD2. The read is 4 residues too short to cover the CDR3 end, so that end is filled in from the germline J gene. This CDR3 region has 15 residues. J lost 0 bases, V lost 1 base, and 4 bases had no gene match. Per germline, CDR1 SGHSN and CDR2 HYEKVE. The whole variable domain, filled in from reference TRBV12-1 and TRBJ2-7, reads DSGVVQSPRHIIKEKGGRSVLTCIPISGHSNVVWYQQTLGKELKFLIQHYEKVERDKGFLPSRFSVQQFDDYHSEMNMSALELEDSAMYFCASSLLGESSYEQYFGPGTRLTVL.

This clone came up a few times. Genes and germline are mouse. The CDR3 goes on 4 residues after the read ends, and that part is filled in from the germline J gene. This chain links TRBV31 with TRBJ1-1, with 7 bases matching TRBD1. CDR3 length equals 15 residues. V shed 0 bases, J shed 0 bases, and the junction held 4 bases outside the gene matches. Germline V CDR1 and CDR2: GKSSPN, SITVG. The CDR3 sequence is CAWSLIGTANTEVFF. The covered CDR3 bases are TGTGCCTGGAGTCTCATCGGGACAGCAAACACA.

This clone appeared a few times. Germline and genes: mouse. The observed sequence ends 4 residues before the CDR3 terminus, with the missing tail filled in from the germline J gene. This chain joins TRBV5 and TRBJ2-2; 11 bases align to TRBD2. Germline V lookup: CDR1 LGHNA, CDR2 YNLKQL (reference sequence). This CDR3 comprises 17 residues. With 0 bases clipped from V and 1 base from J, the junction kept 1 base outside the gene matches. CDR3 region: CASSQEGTGGNTGQLYF. CDR3 DNA, as far as it was read: TGTGCCAGCAGCCAAGAGGGGACTGGGGGAAACACCGGG.

This clone occurred a few times. The genes and germline here are from mouse. The read ends 3 residues before the CDR3 terminus; that terminus is restored from the germline J gene. The genes are TRBV13-3 and TRBJ1-6, with 8 nucleotides matching TRBD1. TRBJ1-6 is classed as an ORF, of uncertain function. The V gene's germline CDR1 is NNHDY and CDR2 SYVADS. The V segment lost 0 bases and the J segment 4 bases; nucleotides outside the gene matches: 0. The CDR3 spans 15 residues. CDR3 in amino acids: CASSDGDRYNSPLYF. CDR3 bases read: TGTGCCAGCAGTGATGGGGACAGGTATAATTCGCCC.

Comment on this clone: Genes here carry mouse names. The read ends 4 residues shy of where the CDR3 ends; the end is completed using the germline J gene. The chain uses TRBV29 and TRBJ2-1; D gene ambiguous. The germline V gene encodes CDR1 MSHET and CDR2 SYDVDS. This CDR3 region has 11 residues. The CDR3 is CASSCQAEQFF. The CDR3 bases that were read are TGTGCTAGCAGTTGCCAGGCT.

Details on this clone: Germline and genes: mouse. The CDR3 end falls 4 residues outside the read, so it is completed with the germline J gene. V gene TRBV19 combines with J gene TRBJ2-7, with D tentatively TRBD1 (5 bases). The germline V gene has CDR1 FNHDT and CDR2 SITEND (reference sequence). The CDR3 is made up of 12 amino acids. CDR3 bases read: TGTGCCAGCGCCCGGAGGGGATAT. It yields the protein CASARRGY. The entire CDR3 protein reads CASARRGYEQYF.

There are many counts of this clone. Here the gene names and germline are mouse. The missing CDR3 end, 4 residues past where the read stops, is filled in from the germline J gene. Distinct nucleotide sequences in the sample also encode this CDR3. The chain carries TRBV17 and TRBJ2-1; TRBD2 might be the D (5 bases). CDR1 MNHDT and CDR2 YYDKIL come from the germline V gene. V gave up 2 bases and J gave up 4 bases, with 9 bases separating them. This CDR3 is built from 14 residues. CDR3 DNA, as far as it was read: TGTGCTAGCAGTAGACTGGGAGAATATGCT. This encodes CASSRLGEYA. The whole CDR3 reads CASSRLGEYAEQFF. Full variable domain (outside the CDR3, taken from reference TRBV17 and TRBJ2-1): DTTVKQNPRYKLARVGKPVNLICSQTMNHDTMYWYQKKPNQAPKLLLFYYDKILNREADTFEKFQSSRPNNSFCSLYIGSAGLEYSAMYLCASSRLGEYAEQFFGPGTRLTVL.

As for this clone: Here the gene names and germline are mouse. With the read ending 4 residues before the CDR3 end, the germline J gene is used to fill in that end. The chain combines TRBV19 with TRBJ2-3, with D possibly TRBD1 on 5 matching bases. The CDR3 is made up of 12 amino acids. The germline V gene has CDR1 FNHDT and CDR2 SITEND (reference sequence). The DNA read from the CDR3 is TGTGCCAGCAGTTGGACACAAGAA. Translated, it gives CASSWTQE. The entire CDR3 is CASSWTQETLYF. Combining the CDR3 with reference TRBV19 and TRBJ2-3 gives the whole variable domain GGIITQTPKFLIGQEGQKLTLKCQQNFNHDTMYWYRQDSGKGLRLIYYSITENDLQKGDLSEGYDASREKKSSFSLTVTSAQKNEMAVFLCASSWTQETLYFGSGTRLTVL.

This clone occurred a few times. Genes and germline come from the mouse. Sequencing ends 4 residues short of the CDR3 end; the germline J gene provides the rest. The chain employs TRBV13-1 and TRBJ2-7; 7 nucleotides line up with TRBD2. V lost 3 bases to trimming and J lost 0 bases; unmatched junction nucleotides: 9. Germline CDR1 is NSHNY and CDR2 is SYGAGN. This CDR3 spans 16 amino acids. CDR3: CASSGNWGRSSYEQYF. Partial CDR3 DNA: TGTGCCAGCAGTGGTAACTGGGGAAGGAGCTCCTAT.